The T cell receptor (beta chain) described here comes from a study of blood T cells in healthy people across ages. Study-wide results and limits: Strong correlation was found linking TCR beta diversity to naive T cell percentage. More naive CD4+ cells and higher diversity marked long-lived donors relative to aged donors.

In the case of this clonotype: Its antigen is not known.

The CDR3 extends over 15 amino acids. CDR1 is DFQATT and CDR2 is SNEGSKA in the germline V gene (reference sequence). Germline trimming cut 5 bases from V and 3 bases from J; bases unmatched to any gene: 5. The second PCR ran roughly 6 to 12 cycles with a sample-barcoded 5' primer and J-beta primers. TCRdb passed the 5' RACE reads through MiXCR, listing each CDR3 protein once. The repertoire holds approximately 670,000 distinct CDR3 sequences, around two fifths seen once, with 30% in the top ten. The chain links TRBV20-1 to TRBJ2-3, with TRBD2 matching over 13 bases. The sequenced sample was blood. The clonotype originates from a man older than 75 in good health. The DNA for the CDR3 is TGCAGTGCTTCCGAGACTAGCGGGAGGACAGATACGCAGTATTTT. Protein: CSASETSGRTDTQYF.